Shown below are 8 T cell receptor beta chains from a single sample sequenced in a study of shared clonotypes between healthy human individuals (dated by TCRdb to about 2020). The library was built by means of the immunoSEQ multiplex PCR assay. This immuneACCESS table, as held by TCRdb, lists in-frame sequences with V and J called but not all clones. Of the missing ones, under half trace to an unresolved V gene in checked studies; the others have no known cause. Here the sample has roughly 1,000,000 clones; around three quarters occur a single time. The leading ten clones occupy about 0.52% of the sample. Material for sequencing was memory CD4+ T cells from PBMCs. The sample's cell subset or site, from its label and the paper: CD45RA-negative fraction. These receptors all stem from a man younger than 35 in good health. Some clones in this sample may be carry-over from other donors' samples.

This sequence joins TRBV13 and TRBJ2-5; perhaps TRBD1 as D (5 bases). V was cut by 4 bases and J by 1 base, with 16 bases left in between. CDR1 PRHDT and CDR2 FYEKMQ come from the germline V gene (reference sequence). The CDR3 has 16 amino acids. The chain's CDR3 is CASSSTRQGIQETQYF. CDR3 DNA sequence: TGTGCCAGCAGCTCTACTCGCCAGGGAATCCAAGAGACCCAGTACTTC.

The CDR3 is CASSLDVTGSGANVLTF. CDR3 sequence (DNA): TGTGCCAGTAGTTTGGACGTAACCGGCTCTGGGGCCAACGTCCTGACTTTC. This chain connects TRBV19 to TRBJ2-6; D remains unclear. Germline CDR1 is LNHDA and CDR2 is SQIVND (reference sequence). The CDR3 contains 17 residues. Between the trimmed V and J ends, which lost 5 bases and 0 bases, there was a span of 14 bases. The whole variable domain, filled in from reference TRBV19 and TRBJ2-6, reads DGGITQSPKYLFRKEGQNVTLSCEQNLNHDAMYWYRQDPGQGLRLIYYSQIVNDFQKGDIAEGYSVSREKKESFPLTVTSAQKNPTAFYLCASSLDVTGSGANVLTFGAGSRLTVL.

The chain employs TRBV28 and TRBJ2-2; tentatively, D is TRBD2 (5 bases). CDR1 is MDHEN, CDR2 SYDVKM, per germline. The CDR3 has 13 residues. V was cut by 10 bases and J by 0 bases, with 9 bases left in between. CDR3 DNA: TGTGCCATTCCAGCGGCGAACACCGGGGAGCTGTTTTTT. Its translation is CAIPAANTGELFF.

J is TRBJ1-1 and V is TRBV6-6; D is unclear. This CDR3 has 13 amino acids. Germline values: CDR1 MNHNY, CDR2 SVGAGI (reference sequence). Trimming cost V 6 bases and J 8 bases, with 16 bases left between them. The CDR3 nucleotides are TGTGCCAGCAGACCCCGGGCGCCGAGCGAAGCTTTCTTT. Its protein is CASRPRAPSEAFF.

This sequence joins TRBV9 and TRBJ2-3; D call uncertain. The ends were cut back, 0 bases at V and 4 bases at J, with 9 bases in the middle. CDR3 length: 14 amino acids. CDR1 and CDR2 from the germline V gene are SGDLS and YYNGEE. CDR3 DNA: TGTGCCAGCAGCGTAGATTGGAGTCCAGATACGCAGTATTTT. Translation gives CASSVDWSPDTQYF.

The chain joins TRBV18 to TRBJ2-7; the match to TRBD2 covers 10 bases. Germline lookup yields CDR1 KGHSH and CDR2 LQKENI. V trimming: 3 bases; J trimming: 4 bases; junction bases outside the gene matches: 6. The CDR3 is 15 residues long. This CDR3 is CASSPAPGLAYEQYF. The DNA of the CDR3 is TGTGCCAGCTCACCGGCCCCGGGACTAGCGTACGAGCAGTACTTC. Using reference TRBV18 and TRBJ2-7 for the parts outside the CDR3, the full variable domain is NAGVMQNPRHLVRRRGQEARLRCSPMKGHSHVYWYRQLPEEGLKFMVYLQKENIIDESGMPKERFSAEFPKEGPSILRIQQVVRGDSAAYFCASSPAPGLAYEQYFGPGTRLTVT.

V and J are TRBV27 and TRBJ1-1; 11 nucleotides match TRBD1. With 1 base clipped from V and 5 bases from J, the junction kept 9 bases outside the gene matches. CDR3 size: 17 residues. The germline gives CDR1 MNHEY, CDR2 SMNVEV (reference sequence). In nucleotides, the CDR3 is TGTGCCAGCAGTTTATTAGGACAGGGGGCGAGAAGGACTGAAGCTTTCTTT. It is translated as CASSLLGQGARRTEAFF.

V and J are TRBV5-1 and TRBJ2-1, with TRBD2 matching 11 bases. The junction had 10 bases not matched to a gene; V was cut back by 5 bases and J by 0 bases. The CDR3 spans 18 residues. From germline, CDR1 is SGHRS and CDR2 YFSETQ. The CDR3 DNA reads TGCGCCAGCAGTCCTACAGGGGGACTAGCGGACTCCTACAATGAGCAGTTCTTC. It translates to CASSPTGGLADSYNEQFF.